This T cell receptor beta chain was observed in a study of blood T cell repertoires in COVID-19. Study processing details: Amplification from reference gene primers served as the basis for estimated nucleated cell counts. Generated by immunoSEQ multiplex PCR, the TCRdb table keeps only in-frame clones and is missing some. That table gives V, J and clone size, and the DNA gave D and trimming. In the table there are 200,000 or so clones, over 75% of which are singletons. The V gene end was trimmed by 3 bases and the J gene end by 6 bases; junction bases not matched to a gene: 19. Per the germline V gene, CDR1 is MGHRA and CDR2 is YSYEKL. The CDR3 is 18 residues long.

This receptor was obtained from a man in his fifties with acute or convalescent COVID-19. Material: peripheral blood. The J gene is TRBJ1-2, the V gene TRBV4-1, with 7 bases lining up with TRBD1. The chain's CDR3 is CASSQDTSSADRNHGYTF. Written as DNA, the CDR3 is TGCGCCAGCAGCCAGGACACAAGTTCGGCGGACAGGAACCATGGCTACACCTTC.